A selection of T cell receptor beta chains follows, all from one sample in a study of blood T cell repertoires in COVID-19. Repertoires were generated with immunoSEQ multiplex PCR, while TCRdb's copy carries only in-frame clones and drops some. The repertoire holds about 85,000 clones, with roughly 89% as singletons. Material: peripheral blood. The origin of the receptors is a man aged 55 to 70 with acute or convalescent COVID-19. Both conserved end residues are part of each CDR3. D genes are given only for firm matches. Where a row states a size, it is once, few, many or the class of an expanded clone; other rows omit it.

cdr3_aa: CASSLGLFLNGYGYTF; cdr3_nt: TGTGCCAGCAGCTTGGGTTTGTTCTTGAACGGCTATGGCTACACCTTC; clone_size: few; d_call: -; v_call: TRBV5-6; j_call: TRBJ1-2
cdr3_aa: CASNLGLRGEQYF; cdr3_nt: TGTGCCAGCAACCTTGGACTTCGGGGGGAGCAGTACTTC; clone_size: -; d_call: -; v_call: TRBV12-3/TRBV12-4; j_call: TRBJ2-7
cdr3_aa: CASLTRQGAFYGYTF; cdr3_nt: TGTGCCAGCCTTACTAGACAGGGGGCATTCTATGGCTACACCTTC; clone_size: -; d_call: TRBD1; v_call: TRBV18; j_call: TRBJ1-2
cdr3_aa: CASTVREFGEKLFF; cdr3_nt: TGTGCCAGCACCGTTCGGGAGTTTGGCGAAAAACTGTTTTTT; clone_size: -; d_call: -; v_call: TRBV2; j_call: TRBJ1-4
cdr3_aa: CATRQGAYGYTF; cdr3_nt: TGTGCCACCAGGCAGGGGGCCTATGGCTACACCTTC; clone_size: -; d_call: TRBD1; v_call: TRBV15; j_call: TRBJ1-2
cdr3_aa: CASSPQIQGNEQYF; cdr3_nt: TGTGCCAGCAGTCCCCAGATACAGGGGAACGAGCAGTACTTC; clone_size: -; d_call: TRBD1; v_call: TRBV14; j_call: TRBJ2-7
cdr3_aa: CASSPGQGITEAFF; cdr3_nt: TGTGCCAGCAGTCCGGGACAGGGGATCACTGAAGCTTTCTTT; clone_size: -; d_call: TRBD1; v_call: TRBV27; j_call: TRBJ1-1
cdr3_aa: CASSLGEYRLAYGYTF; cdr3_nt: TGTGCCAGCAGCTTAGGGGAATACAGGTTAGCCTATGGCTACACCTTC; clone_size: -; d_call: -; v_call: TRBV7-2; j_call: TRBJ1-2
cdr3_aa: CASGAGDTDTQYF; cdr3_nt: TGTGCCAGCGGGGCGGGGGACACAGATACGCAGTATTTT; clone_size: -; d_call: TRBD2; v_call: TRBV9; j_call: TRBJ2-3
cdr3_aa: CASSGGVNPEAFF; cdr3_nt: TGCGCCAGCAGTGGAGGAGTCAACCCCGAAGCTTTCTTT; clone_size: -; d_call: -; v_call: TRBV10-2; j_call: TRBJ1-1
cdr3_aa: CASSEANAGEAFF; cdr3_nt: TGTGCCAGCAGTGAAGCGAATGCAGGGGAAGCTTTCTTT; clone_size: few; d_call: -; v_call: TRBV2; j_call: TRBJ1-1
cdr3_aa: CATRDSRSTEAFF; cdr3_nt: TGTGCCACCAGGGACAGCCGGAGCACTGAAGCTTTCTTT; clone_size: -; d_call: -; v_call: TRBV24-1; j_call: TRBJ1-1
cdr3_aa: CATTRDRDQPQHF; cdr3_nt: TGTGCCACTACCAGGGACAGGGATCAGCCCCAGCATTTT; clone_size: -; d_call: TRBD1; v_call: TRBV12-3/TRBV12-4; j_call: TRBJ1-5
cdr3_aa: CASSQTAGSYNSPLHF; cdr3_nt: TGCGCCAGCAGTCAAACTGCTGGCTCCTATAATTCACCCCTCCACTTT; clone_size: once; d_call: -; v_call: TRBV23-1; j_call: TRBJ1-6
cdr3_aa: CAWSVRALRVRNTEAFF; cdr3_nt: TGTGCCTGGAGTGTACGGGCTCTCAGGGTTCGAAACACTGAAGCTTTCTTT; clone_size: -; d_call: -; v_call: TRBV30; j_call: TRBJ1-1
cdr3_aa: CASSSGQGEQPQHF; cdr3_nt: TGCGCCAGCAGCTCGGGACAGGGTGAGCAGCCCCAGCATTTT; clone_size: -; d_call: TRBD1; v_call: TRBV5-1; j_call: TRBJ1-5
cdr3_aa: CASSSGSTEAFF; cdr3_nt: TGTGCCAGCAGTTCGGGGAGCACTGAAGCTTTCTTT; clone_size: -; d_call: -; v_call: TRBV12-3/TRBV12-4; j_call: TRBJ1-1
cdr3_aa: CASMAGYSNQPQHF; cdr3_nt: TGTGCCAGCATGGCAGGTTATAGCAATCAGCCCCAGCATTTT; clone_size: once; d_call: -; v_call: TRBV6-5; j_call: TRBJ1-5
cdr3_aa: CASSSDRGTEAFF; cdr3_nt: TGTGCCAGCAGCTCCGACCGAGGCACTGAAGCTTTCTTT; clone_size: once; d_call: -; v_call: TRBV11-2; j_call: TRBJ1-1
cdr3_aa: CASSPDSDRGLPGNTIYF; cdr3_nt: TGTGCCAGCAGCCCGGACTCCGACAGGGGGCTTCCTGGAAACACCATATATTTT; clone_size: -; d_call: TRBD1; v_call: TRBV7-9; j_call: TRBJ1-3
cdr3_aa: CASSFYVRGTGTQYF; cdr3_nt: TGTGCCAGCAGCTTCTATGTGAGGGGGACAGGGACCCAGTACTTC; clone_size: -; d_call: TRBD1; v_call: TRBV5-6; j_call: TRBJ2-5
cdr3_aa: CASSLYNNYEQYF; cdr3_nt: TGTGCCAGCAGCTTATATAATAACTACGAGCAGTACTTC; clone_size: -; d_call: -; v_call: TRBV7-2; j_call: TRBJ2-7
cdr3_aa: CASSFSGTGGWSTEAFF; cdr3_nt: TGTGCCAGCAGTTTTTCCGGGACAGGGGGTTGGAGCACTGAAGCTTTCTTT; clone_size: many; d_call: TRBD1; v_call: TRBV28; j_call: TRBJ1-1
cdr3_aa: CASSQDQGAGGYTF; cdr3_nt: TGTGCCAGCAGCCAAGATCAGGGGGCGGGGGGCTACACCTTC; clone_size: -; d_call: TRBD1; v_call: TRBV4-2; j_call: TRBJ1-2
cdr3_aa: CASSLVQYNSPLHF; cdr3_nt: TGTGCCAGCAGCTTGGTCCAGTATAATTCACCCCTCCACTTT; clone_size: -; d_call: -; v_call: TRBV5-5; j_call: TRBJ1-6
cdr3_aa: CATSRGLNTEAFF; cdr3_nt: TGTGCCACCAGCCGCGGTTTGAACACTGAAGCTTTCTTT; clone_size: -; d_call: -; v_call: TRBV15; j_call: TRBJ1-1
cdr3_aa: CASSLGGNEKLFF; cdr3_nt: TGTGCCAGCAGCTTGGGGGGGAATGAAAAACTGTTTTTT; clone_size: -; d_call: -; v_call: TRBV7-9; j_call: TRBJ1-4
cdr3_aa: CASSLEAGSSYNEQFF; cdr3_nt: TGTGCCAGCAGCTTGGAGGCGGGGTCCTCCTACAATGAGCAGTTCTTC; clone_size: -; d_call: -; v_call: TRBV5-4; j_call: TRBJ2-1
cdr3_aa: CASRKGQTNYGYTF; cdr3_nt: TGTGCCAGCAGAAAGGGACAGACTAACTATGGCTACACCTTC; clone_size: -; d_call: TRBD1; v_call: TRBV7-2; j_call: TRBJ1-2
cdr3_aa: CASSEVAGVDEQFF; cdr3_nt: TGTGCCAGCAGTGAGGTAGCCGGTGTCGATGAGCAGTTCTTC; clone_size: -; d_call: -; v_call: TRBV27; j_call: TRBJ2-1
cdr3_aa: CATSDHRTGIDIQYF; cdr3_nt: TGTGCCACCAGTGATCACAGGACAGGGATCGACATTCAGTACTTC; clone_size: -; d_call: TRBD1; v_call: TRBV24-1; j_call: TRBJ2-4
cdr3_aa: CASRLAGEETQYF; cdr3_nt: TGTGCCAGCAGGTTAGCGGGGGAAGAGACCCAGTACTTC; clone_size: -; d_call: TRBD2; v_call: TRBV5-4; j_call: TRBJ2-5
cdr3_aa: CSVWDQGTGLSGELFF; cdr3_nt: TGCAGCGTCTGGGATCAAGGGACAGGGTTATCCGGGGAGCTGTTTTTT; clone_size: -; d_call: TRBD1; v_call: TRBV29-1; j_call: TRBJ2-2
cdr3_aa: CAWTLSGHEQYF; cdr3_nt: TGTGCCTGGACGCTTTCAGGGCACGAGCAGTACTTC; clone_size: once; d_call: -; v_call: TRBV30; j_call: TRBJ2-7
cdr3_aa: CASSEQVDRQETQYF; cdr3_nt: TGTGCCAGCAGTGAACAGGTAGACAGGCAAGAGACCCAGTACTTC; clone_size: -; d_call: -; v_call: TRBV6-1; j_call: TRBJ2-5
cdr3_aa: CASSQDSGSPLHF; cdr3_nt: TGTGCCAGCAGCCAAGATTCAGGTTCACCCCTCCACTTT; clone_size: -; d_call: -; v_call: TRBV3-1/TRBV3-2; j_call: TRBJ1-6
cdr3_aa: CASSPGVSEPQHF; cdr3_nt: TGTGCCAGCTCACCGGGAGTTTCAGAGCCCCAGCATTTT; clone_size: once; d_call: -; v_call: TRBV18; j_call: TRBJ1-5
cdr3_aa: CASRPPGGVVHF; cdr3_nt: TGTGCCAGTAGGCCTCCAGGGGGCGTCGTACATTTT; clone_size: -; d_call: TRBD1; v_call: TRBV19; j_call: TRBJ1-5
cdr3_aa: CATSGAQTNTGELFF; cdr3_nt: TGTGCCACCAGTGGGGCTCAGACGAACACCGGGGAGCTGTTTTTT; clone_size: -; d_call: -; v_call: TRBV24-1; j_call: TRBJ2-2
cdr3_aa: CASSDTAGRWGYTF; cdr3_nt: TGTGCCAGCAGTGACACTGCAGGGCGGTGGGGCTACACCTTC; clone_size: -; d_call: -; v_call: TRBV11-2; j_call: TRBJ1-2
cdr3_aa: CAGSLNRGPGNTIYF; cdr3_nt: TGTGCCGGCAGCTTGAATAGAGGGCCTGGAAACACCATATATTTT; clone_size: -; d_call: -; v_call: TRBV5-6; j_call: TRBJ1-3
cdr3_aa: CASSLLGQGADEQFF; cdr3_nt: TGTGCCAGTAGTCTACTCGGACAGGGGGCCGATGAGCAGTTCTTC; clone_size: -; d_call: TRBD1; v_call: TRBV19; j_call: TRBJ2-1
cdr3_aa: CASSAIAAPSADTQYF; cdr3_nt: TGTGCCAGCAGCGCCATAGCGGCTCCTAGTGCAGATACGCAGTATTTT; clone_size: -; d_call: -; v_call: TRBV7-8; j_call: TRBJ2-3
cdr3_aa: CASSADRGNTIYF; cdr3_nt: TGTGCCAGCAGCGCCGACAGGGGAAACACCATATATTTT; clone_size: -; d_call: -; v_call: TRBV9; j_call: TRBJ1-3
cdr3_aa: CSPRQGDTQYF; cdr3_nt: TGCAGCCCCCGGCAGGGAGATACGCAGTATTTT; clone_size: -; d_call: -; v_call: TRBV29-1; j_call: TRBJ2-3
cdr3_aa: CASRREVSGNTIYF; cdr3_nt: TGTGCCAGCAGACGGGAGGTATCTGGAAACACCATATATTTT; clone_size: -; d_call: -; v_call: TRBV9; j_call: TRBJ1-3
cdr3_aa: CAWTGQPGNTIYF; cdr3_nt: TGTGCCTGGACTGGACAGCCTGGAAACACCATATATTTT; clone_size: -; d_call: -; v_call: TRBV30; j_call: TRBJ1-3
cdr3_aa: CASSLAGENTDTQYF; cdr3_nt: TGTGCCAGCAGCTTGGCGGGGGAGAACACAGATACGCAGTATTTT; clone_size: -; d_call: TRBD2; v_call: TRBV7-3; j_call: TRBJ2-3
cdr3_aa: CASSAPLRAEQYF; cdr3_nt: TGTGCCAGCAGTGCCCCACTCAGGGCCGAGCAGTACTTC; clone_size: -; d_call: -; v_call: TRBV25-1; j_call: TRBJ2-7
cdr3_aa: CASSHGTGARMNTEAFF; cdr3_nt: TGTGCCAGCAGCCACGGGACAGGGGCCCGTATGAACACTGAAGCTTTCTTT; clone_size: -; d_call: TRBD1; v_call: TRBV7-8; j_call: TRBJ1-1
cdr3_aa: CAISSTRERGAQETQYF; cdr3_nt: TGTGCCATCAGTAGTACTAGAGAAAGAGGAGCCCAAGAGACCCAGTACTTC; clone_size: -; d_call: -; v_call: TRBV10-3; j_call: TRBJ2-5
cdr3_aa: CASSGSGVGNTIYF; cdr3_nt: TGTGCCAGCAGCGGATCAGGGGTGGGAAACACCATATATTTT; clone_size: -; d_call: -; v_call: TRBV9; j_call: TRBJ1-3
cdr3_aa: CASSQEEVGRGGGADTQYF; cdr3_nt: TGCGCCAGCAGCCAAGAGGAGGTGGGTCGGGGGGGCGGCGCAGATACGCAGTATTTT; clone_size: -; d_call: TRBD2; v_call: TRBV4-3; j_call: TRBJ2-3
cdr3_aa: CAFTPGGRSYGYTF; cdr3_nt: TGTGCCTTTACTCCTGGAGGCAGGTCCTATGGCTACACCTTC; clone_size: -; d_call: -; v_call: TRBV30; j_call: TRBJ1-2